Below, 31 T cell receptor beta chains from the same sample are listed, as sequenced in a study of a mutant IDH1 vaccine in newly diagnosed glioma. Time point defined: week 5, during vaccination. Alongside topical imiquimod, each dose of vaccine comprised 300 ug of mutant IDH1 20-mer peptide. TCRdb's copy holds only in-frame clones and misses some; the assay was immunoSEQ multiplex PCR. The table includes around 56,000 clones, about 80% detected once. No cognate antigen is known for these TCRs. Source: PBMCs, taken from a glioma patient whose treatment included an IDH1 peptide vaccine. Source of these receptors: a man aged 25 to 45 with glioma.

This chain joins TRBV5-1 and TRBJ1-2; D remains ambiguous. This CDR3 is built from 15 residues. Germline CDR1 and CDR2: SGHRS and YFSETQ. V was pared by 4 bases and J by 7 bases, with 20 bases between. The CDR3, as DNA: TGCGCCAGCAGCGATTCTCCAGGATTTGTTCGTGGCTACACCTTC. This translates into CASSDSPGFVRGYTF.

J is TRBJ1-3 and V is TRBV19; D is uncertain. The CDR3 contains 15 residues. Germline lookup yields CDR1 LNHDA and CDR2 SQIVND (reference sequence). The ends were cut back, 2 bases at V and 0 bases at J, with 8 bases in the middle. DNA for the CDR3: TGTGCCAGTAGTATATACGGACTCTCTGGAAACACCATATATTTT. Translating gives CASSIYGLSGNTIYF.

This sequence joins TRBV27 and TRBJ2-1; D remains ambiguous. The CDR3 covers 15 residues. Germline CDR1 reads MNHEY; CDR2 reads SMNVEV (reference sequence). Trimming removed 0 bases from V and 0 bases from J, with 6 bases in between. The CDR3, as DNA: TGTGCCAGCAGTTTATCGGGTGGCTCCTACAATGAGCAGTTCTTC. This gives the protein CASSLSGGSYNEQFF.

The rearrangement links TRBV27 to TRBJ1-1; D is ambiguous. Germline loops: CDR1 MNHEY, CDR2 SMNVEV (reference sequence). This CDR3 spans 13 amino acids. V was pared by 6 bases and J by 1 base, with 9 bases between. The CDR3 nucleotides are TGTGCCAGCAGGTTACAGAGGAACACTGAAGCTTTCTTT. The encoded protein is CASRLQRNTEAFF.

This clone was found once. The chain has TRBV7-6 and TRBJ2-7, with D possibly being TRBD1 (6 bases). CDR3 length equals 14 residues. CDR1 and CDR2 (germline): SGHVS, FNYEAQ. V lost 0 bases and J lost 2, with 8 bases in between. CDR3 in amino acids: CASSLARGAYEQYF. The CDR3 DNA follows: TGTGCCAGCAGCTTAGCCAGGGGTGCCTACGAGCAGTACTTC.

J is TRBJ2-1 and V is TRBV19; 10 positions agree with TRBD2. Losses at the gene ends were 7 bases for V and 4 bases for J; bases not matched to a gene: 7. Looked up from germline, CDR1 is LNHDA and CDR2 is SQIVND (reference sequence). The CDR3 has 15 residues. DNA for the CDR3: TGTGCCAGTACCCTTAGCGGGGGGAAATACAATGAGCAGTTCTTC. This codes for CASTLSGGKYNEQFF.

J is TRBJ2-2 and V is TRBV7-9; 7 nucleotides match TRBD1. The CDR3 loop spans 16 amino acids. V lost 5 bases and J lost 1; bases outside the gene matches: 7. Germline assignment: CDR1 SEHNR and CDR2 FQNEAQ (reference sequence). DNA for the CDR3: TGTGCCAGCAGCCACCGACAGGGCGAGAACACCGGGGAGCTGTTTTTT. Residues: CASSHRQGENTGELFF.

This clone was found once. J is TRBJ2-5 and V is TRBV27; 9 bases are a match to TRBD1. Germline-derived CDR1 and CDR2 are MNHEY and SMNVEV (reference sequence). CDR3 length: 17 amino acids. V lost 5 bases, J lost 0 bases, and 10 bases stayed unmatched. CDR3 sequence reads: CASSGGPGQGDQETQYF. For the CDR3, the DNA is TGTGCCAGCAGTGGCGGGCCGGGACAGGGAGACCAAGAGACCCAGTACTTC.

In DNA form, the CDR3 reads TGTGCCAGCAGCGTAGCTTCCCAGGTGGGAGGCTACACCTTC. Its translation: CASSVASQVGGYTF. The chain links TRBV9 to TRBJ1-2, with D hard to call. Between the trimmed V and J ends, which lost 0 bases and 8 bases, there was a span of 14 bases. This CDR3 contains 14 residues. The germline V gene has CDR1 SGDLS and CDR2 YYNGEE.

The chain combines TRBV10-2 with TRBJ2-1; 14 bases align to TRBD2. CDR1 is WSHSY and CDR2 is SAAADI in the germline V gene. Unmatched junction bases numbered 5, after V lost 4 bases and J lost 6 bases. This CDR3 spans 16 amino acids. CDR3 DNA sequence: TGCGCCAGCAGTGCCCCGACTAGCGGGGGGGCCAATGAGCAGTTCTTC. Protein product: CASSAPTSGGANEQFF.

The chain combines TRBV10-3 with TRBJ2-3; D gene uncertain. V shed 6 bases and J shed 1 base, with 14 bases lying between them. The CDR3 contains 15 residues. The germline V gene encodes CDR1 ENHRY and CDR2 SYGVKD. The CDR3 here is CAISSVGGGTDTQYF. CDR3 sequence (DNA): TGTGCCATCAGCTCGGTAGGCGGTGGCACAGATACGCAGTATTTT.

As for this clone: The junction shows a germline mismatch at one end, possibly a read error. Other DNA sequences in the same sample also yield this CDR3. V gene TRBV18 combines with J gene TRBJ1-5; possible D gene TRBD1, 5 bases. CDR3 length: 15 amino acids. Germline V CDR1 and CDR2: KGHSH, LQKENI. This CDR3 is CASSPPGNRNQPQHF. The CDR3 DNA follows: TGTGCCAGCTCGCCACCAGGGAATCGGAACCAGCCCCAGCATTTT.

This chain uses TRBV18 with TRBJ1-6, with D perhaps TRBD1 (5 bases). In germline, CDR1 is KGHSH, CDR2 LQKENI. V dropped 1 base and J dropped 7 bases, with 14 bases sitting between them. The CDR3 has 16 residues. The CDR3 reads CASSPLGAGKNSPLHF. CDR3 bases: TGTGCCAGCTCACCACTAGGGGCCGGGAAGAATTCACCCCTCCACTTT.

The chain is built from TRBV6-5 and TRBJ2-2; 9 nucleotides match TRBD1. After removal of 7 bases from V and 6 bases from J, the junction contained 9 bases not matched to a gene. The CDR3 contains 15 residues. Germline V CDR1 and CDR2: MNHEY, SVGAGI. The CDR3 DNA follows: TGTGCCAGCAATCCGGGACAGGGAACTCCCGGGGAGCTGTTTTTT. Residues: CASNPGQGTPGELFF.

The V gene is TRBV6-1, the J gene TRBJ1-1; possibly TRBD1 for D (5 bases). V was trimmed by 2 bases and J by 4 bases, leaving 14 bases between them. Germline CDR1 MNHNS, CDR2 SASEGT. The CDR3 loop spans 15 amino acids. The CDR3 protein is CASSESPTVSTEAFF. The CDR3 nucleotides are TGTGCCAGCAGTGAATCTCCGACAGTTTCCACTGAAGCTTTCTTT.

This clone was picked up a small number of times. This chain's CDR3 is CASSIQGSGNQPQHF. CDR3 DNA sequence: TGTGCCAGCAGCATTCAGGGAAGCGGCAATCAGCCCCAGCATTTT. This chain joins TRBV13 and TRBJ1-5, with TRBD1 as a possible D gene (5 bases). The CDR3 is 15 residues long. With 5 bases removed from V and 2 bases from J, the gap between germline ends came to 13 bases. The germline V gene encodes CDR1 PRHDT and CDR2 FYEKMQ (reference sequence).

V and J are TRBV7-2 and TRBJ1-3; D call uncertain. The germline CDR1 and CDR2 sequences are SGHTA and FQGNSA. The CDR3 spans 14 residues. Trimming took off 4 bases at V and 0 bases at J, with 7 bases between the two ends. CDR3 bases: TGTGCCAGCAGCTATCGGGGCTCTGGAAACACCATATATTTT. Amino acids: CASSYRGSGNTIYF. The complete variable domain, with remaining parts taken from reference TRBV7-2 and TRBJ1-3, reads GAGVSQSPSNKVTEKGKDVELRCDPISGHTALYWYRQSLGQGLEFLIYFQGNSAPDKSGLPSDRFSAERTGGSVSTLTIQRTQQEDSAVYLCASSYRGSGNTIYFGEGSWLTVV.

This clone is a singleton in its sample. The chain carries TRBV6-5 and TRBJ2-7; D unclear. Trimming took off 5 bases at V and 4 bases at J, with 12 bases between the two ends. Germline lookup yields CDR1 MNHEY and CDR2 SVGAGI. The CDR3 is made up of 13 amino acids. The CDR3 bases are TGTGCCAGCAGTGAGCTACTGGAATACGAGCAGTACTTC. As protein: CASSELLEYEQYF.

This chain connects TRBV7-9 to TRBJ1-2; 7 nucleotides agree with TRBD1. Per germline, CDR1 SEHNR and CDR2 FQNEAQ (reference sequence). The ends lost 5 bases at V and 13 bases at J; junction bases unmatched: 19. The CDR3 length is 15 residues. CDR3 residues: CASSLLLGTDTSITF. CDR3 coding DNA: TGTGCCAGCAGCCTTCTTTTAGGGACAGATACTTCTATCACCTTC.

The chain uses TRBV20-1 and TRBJ2-5; unclear D gene. Trimming took 2 bases from V and 2 from J, leaving 0 bases between them. This CDR3 is built from 10 residues. Germline CDR1 reads DFQATT; CDR2 reads SNEGSKA (reference sequence). Here the CDR3 DNA reads TGCAGTGCTAGACAAGAGACCCAGTACTTC. Its protein is CSARQETQYF.

This chain joins TRBV18 and TRBJ1-6, with 8 bases identical to TRBD1. The CDR3 covers 16 residues. Germline lookup yields CDR1 KGHSH and CDR2 LQKENI. With 1 base clipped from V and 8 bases from J, the junction kept 7 bases outside the gene matches. The CDR3 DNA reads as TGTGCCAGCTCACCACGACAGGGGTTAGGGGATTCACCCCTCCACTTT. Protein: CASSPRQGLGDSPLHF.

V usage is TRBV30 and J usage is TRBJ2-7; 9 nucleotides line up with TRBD2. The V segment lost 3 bases and the J segment 5 bases; nucleotides outside the gene matches: 5. The CDR3 runs 13 residues. The germline gives CDR1 GTSNPN, CDR2 SVGIG (reference sequence). The CDR3 nucleotides read TGTGCCTGGAGATTAGCGGGGGCAAACGAGCAGTACTTC. This sequence encodes CAWRLAGANEQYF.

The chain links TRBV27 to TRBJ1-6; D possibly corresponds to TRBD1 (5 bases). There are 17 residues in the CDR3. Looked up from germline, CDR1 is MNHEY and CDR2 is SMNVEV (reference sequence). The V end was cut by 2 bases, the J end by 0 bases, with 11 bases between. CDR3 protein: CASSLTGPSSYNSPLHF. The CDR3 nucleotides read TGTGCCAGCAGTTTAACAGGACCTAGCTCCTATAATTCACCCCTCCACTTT.

The chain combines TRBV29-1 with TRBJ2-3; D call uncertain. Between the trimmed V and J ends, which lost 1 base and 4 bases, there was a span of 6 bases. The CDR3 loop spans 12 amino acids. Germline assignment: CDR1 SQVTM and CDR2 ANQGSEA. Written as DNA, the CDR3 is TGCAGCGTTGAAGCGCGGCCAGATACGCAGTATTTT. Encoded protein: CSVEARPDTQYF.

J is TRBJ1-1 and V is TRBV28; D might be TRBD1 (6 bases). V was trimmed by 7 bases and J by 1 base, leaving 22 bases between them. CDR3 length: 17 amino acids. Germline V gene data show CDR1 as MDHEN and CDR2 as SYDVKM. In DNA, the CDR3 is TGTGCCAGCACCATTAGGGGGGTCCCACCCAGGAACACTGAAGCTTTCTTT. Translated: CASTIRGVPPRNTEAFF.

V usage is TRBV19 and J usage is TRBJ2-7; 8 bases are shared with TRBD1. CDR1 and CDR2 (germline): LNHDA, SQIVND (reference sequence). The CDR3 has 16 amino acids. V lost 5 bases, J lost 0 bases, and 9 bases stayed unmatched. The CDR3 nucleotides are TGTGCCAGTAGTCAGCGACAGGGGCCCCTCTCCTACGAGCAGTACTTC. This translates into CASSQRQGPLSYEQYF.

The V and J genes are TRBV6-5 and TRBJ2-7; D might be TRBD1 or TRBD2, each matching 6 bases. V was cut by 6 bases and J by 3 bases, with 15 bases left in between. Germline CDR1 and CDR2: MNHEY and SVGAGI. CDR3 size: 14 residues. This chain's CDR3 is CASRGTGAGYEQYF. The CDR3 DNA reads as TGTGCCAGCAGGGGGACGGGGGCAGGCTACGAGCAGTACTTC.

V is TRBV6-1 and J is TRBJ1-2; weak D call: TRBD1 (6 bases). Trimming removed 8 bases at V and 5 bases at J, with 15 bases between. There are 13 residues in the CDR3. Germline V lookup: CDR1 MNHNS, CDR2 SASEGT. This CDR3 reads CASLPTGTYGYTF. The CDR3 DNA reads as TGTGCCAGCCTGCCAACAGGGACATATGGCTACACCTTC.

The chain uses TRBV12-5 and TRBJ1-6; 7 bases line up with TRBD1. Germline V CDR1 and CDR2: LGHNT, FRNRAP. V gave up 6 bases and J gave up 7 bases; unmatched junction bases: 6. CDR3 size: 14 residues. The DNA for the CDR3 is TGTGCTAGTGGGAAGGACAGGAGAAATTCACCCCTCCACTTT. Amino acids: CASGKDRRNSPLHF.

J is TRBJ2-5 and V is TRBV9; TRBD2 agrees at 11 bases. Per germline, CDR1 SGDLS and CDR2 YYNGEE. This CDR3 contains 16 residues. The J segment lost 2 bases and the V segment lost 0 bases, leaving 3 bases of the junction unmatched. The chain's CDR3 is CASSVGTSGFQETQYF. In DNA form, the CDR3 reads TGTGCCAGCAGCGTAGGGACTAGCGGGTTTCAAGAGACCCAGTACTTC.

This chain uses TRBV5-1 with TRBJ2-7, with 7 nucleotides matching TRBD2. CDR1 SGHRS and CDR2 YFSETQ come from the germline V gene. The CDR3 loop spans 14 amino acids. Unmatched junction bases numbered 3, after V lost 0 bases and J lost 3 bases. The CDR3 DNA reads TGCGCCAGCAGCTTGGACGGGGGGAACTACGAGCAGTACTTC. This encodes CASSLDGGNYEQYF.